This note documents a single TCR beta chain sequence. Germline loops: CDR1 MNHEY, CDR2 SVGAGI. The CDR3 length is 14 residues. Trimming cost V 0 bases and J 3 bases, with 6 bases left between them. The sample belongs to a study of blood T cell repertoires in COVID-19. This table comes from immunoSEQ multiplex PCR, and its TCRdb copy is limited to in-frame clones, with some not included. The sample lists about 180,000 clones, 80% to 90% occurring once. Specimen: PBMCs or T cells enriched from blood (not recorded which). The clonotype was recovered from a woman in her 40s with acute COVID-19. The chain has TRBV6-5 and TRBJ1-3; D possibly corresponds to TRBD1 (5 bases). CDR3 amino acids: CASSYSGVGNTIYF. Written as DNA, the CDR3 is TGTGCCAGCAGTTACTCAGGGGTTGGAAACACCATATATTTT.